The rows below give T cell receptor beta chains drawn from one sample of a study of shared T cell receptors in the human thymus. Some clones are missing from TCRdb's copy, which holds only in-frame ones; the method was immunoSEQ multiplex PCR. The data hold about 380,000 clones, with approximately 95% observed a single time. Material: thymocytes. Receptor source: a human donor. The CDR3 runs from the conserved cysteine through the conserved F or W. A D gene is named only where the DNA matches it firmly. The size of a clone is reported for some rows only, either as once, few or many, or as a class for expanded clones.

clone_size: NA
v_call: TRBV27
j_call: TRBJ2-3
d_call: TRBD1
cdr3_nt: TGTGCCAGCAGGCGACAGGGAGATACGCAGTATTTT
cdr3_aa: CASRRQGDTQYF

clone_size: NA
v_call: TRBV7-8
j_call: TRBJ1-4
d_call: NA
cdr3_nt: TGTGCCAGCAGCTTAGCCCATTTTAGGGATCGGGAAAAACTGTTTTTT
cdr3_aa: CASSLAHFRDREKLFF

clone_size: NA
v_call: TRBV7-2
j_call: TRBJ2-7
d_call: NA
cdr3_nt: TGTGCCAGCAGCTATCCAAGTGGGACACCTCCCTACGAGCAGTACTTC
cdr3_aa: CASSYPSGTPPYEQYF

clone_size: few
v_call: TRBV5-8
j_call: TRBJ1-3
d_call: NA
cdr3_nt: TGTGCCAGCAGCGGCACCCCTAGGGGTGGAGGCCACTCTGGAAACACCATATATTTT
cdr3_aa: CASSGTPRGGGHSGNTIYF

clone_size: NA
v_call: TRBV7-9
j_call: TRBJ2-1
d_call: TRBD2
cdr3_nt: TGTGCCAGCAGCTTAAGGCGGGAGGTCCTCCACAATGAGCAGTTCTTC
cdr3_aa: CASSLRREVLHNEQFF

clone_size: NA
v_call: TRBV11-2
j_call: TRBJ2-7
d_call: TRBD1
cdr3_nt: TGTGCCAGCAGCCCCCTCGAAGGCAGGGGGTATAACCTCTGGGGGCAGTACTTC
cdr3_aa: CASSPLEGRGYNLWGQYF

clone_size: NA
v_call: TRBV4-3
j_call: TRBJ2-7
d_call: TRBD1
cdr3_nt: TGCGCCAGCAGCCAGGACAGGGACCCATCCGCTGCGCGTGTCCCTTCAAGGGAGCAGTACTTC
cdr3_aa: CASSQDRDPSAARVPSREQYF

clone_size: NA
v_call: TRBV7-9
j_call: TRBJ1-2
d_call: NA
cdr3_nt: TGTGCCAGCAGCCTCATCGGACAGACCCTTAGTTCCTATGGCTACACCTTC
cdr3_aa: CASSLIGQTLSSYGYTF

clone_size: NA
v_call: TRBV11-2
j_call: TRBJ2-7
d_call: NA
cdr3_nt: TGTGCCAGCAGGGTTAGACATAGCGTCTACGAGCAGTACTTC
cdr3_aa: CASRVRHSVYEQYF

clone_size: NA
v_call: TRBV18
j_call: TRBJ1-3
d_call: NA
cdr3_nt: TGTGCCAGCTCACGGCGACCTGGACGGTGCGGCACCATATATTTT
cdr3_aa: CASSRRPGRCGTIYF

clone_size: NA
v_call: TRBV4-3
j_call: TRBJ2-1
d_call: NA
cdr3_nt: TGCGCCAGCAGCCCCCAACCATCCTACAATGAGCAGTTCTTC
cdr3_aa: CASSPQPSYNEQFF

clone_size: NA
v_call: TRBV7-9
j_call: TRBJ2-7
d_call: NA
cdr3_nt: TGTGCCAGCAGCTTGGCGATCTCCTACGAGCAGTACTTC
cdr3_aa: CASSLAISYEQYF

clone_size: NA
v_call: TRBV7-3
j_call: TRBJ2-1
d_call: NA
cdr3_nt: TGTGCCAGCAGCTTAACTAGTACGATGGGACTCCCTAGCTCCTACAATGAGCAGTTCTTC
cdr3_aa: CASSLTSTMGLPSSYNEQFF

clone_size: once
v_call: TRBV6-5
j_call: TRBJ2-7
d_call: TRBD2
cdr3_nt: TGTGCCAGCAGCCGACTAGCGGGGCCACCATACGAGCAGTACTTC
cdr3_aa: CASSRLAGPPYEQYF

clone_size: NA
v_call: TRBV19
j_call: TRBJ1-1
d_call: TRBD1
cdr3_nt: TGTGCCAGCCAAGGGGGGACAGGGGCCGTGGGAGCTTTCTTT
cdr3_aa: CASQGGTGAVGAFF

clone_size: NA
v_call: TRBV18
j_call: TRBJ2-2
d_call: NA
cdr3_nt: TGTGCCAGCTCACCAACCGGGAATAGGTTGAACACCGGGGAGCTGTTTTTT
cdr3_aa: CASSPTGNRLNTGELFF

clone_size: NA
v_call: TRBV28
j_call: TRBJ2-5
d_call: NA
cdr3_nt: TGTGCCAGCGGGAAGCCTCGACGGGGGACCCAGTACTTC
cdr3_aa: CASGKPRRGTQYF

clone_size: NA
v_call: TRBV5-1
j_call: TRBJ1-1
d_call: NA
cdr3_nt: TGCGCCAGCAGTGTAAGACAGCCCTATACTGAAGCTTTCTTT
cdr3_aa: CASSVRQPYTEAFF

clone_size: NA
v_call: TRBV7-2
j_call: TRBJ2-3
d_call: NA
cdr3_nt: TGTGCCAGCAGCTCGTCCCGGGGTCAGAGAACAGATACGCAGTATTTT
cdr3_aa: CASSSSRGQRTDTQYF

clone_size: NA
v_call: TRBV21-1
j_call: TRBJ1-5
d_call: NA
cdr3_nt: TGTGCCAGCAGCAAAAAACGGGAGGCGGGACAGATTGGCAATCAGCCCCAGCATTTT
cdr3_aa: CASSKKREAGQIGNQPQHF

clone_size: NA
v_call: TRBV19
j_call: TRBJ2-7
d_call: TRBD1
cdr3_nt: TGTGCCAGTAGTCTCCGCCGGCAGGGGGCCTACGAGCAGTACTTC
cdr3_aa: CASSLRRQGAYEQYF

clone_size: NA
v_call: TRBV29-1
j_call: TRBJ2-5
d_call: NA
cdr3_nt: TGCAGCGTTGCCTTTACGCCCGGAGAGACCCAGTACTTC
cdr3_aa: CSVAFTPGETQYF

clone_size: once
v_call: TRBV27
j_call: TRBJ1-2
d_call: NA
cdr3_nt: TGTGCCAGCAGCCTTACCACAGGGTTCTATGGCTACACCTTC
cdr3_aa: CASSLTTGFYGYTF

clone_size: few
v_call: TRBV6-5
j_call: TRBJ2-3
d_call: NA
cdr3_nt: TGTGCCAGCAGGACGGACAGATCTAGCACAGATACGCAGTATTTT
cdr3_aa: CASRTDRSSTDTQYF

clone_size: NA
v_call: TRBV4-1
j_call: TRBJ2-5
d_call: TRBD2
cdr3_nt: TGCGCCAGCAGCCAAGATATAAGGGGCGGGAGTCCTTCCCAAGAGACCCAGTACTTC
cdr3_aa: CASSQDIRGGSPSQETQYF

clone_size: NA
v_call: TRBV5-4
j_call: TRBJ2-5
d_call: NA
cdr3_nt: TGTGCCAGCAGCCGGGGTCTGCAAGAGACCCAGTACTTC
cdr3_aa: CASSRGLQETQYF

clone_size: NA
v_call: TRBV19
j_call: TRBJ2-7
d_call: NA
cdr3_nt: TGTGCCAGTAGTACGACAGCGTCCGAGCAGTACTTC
cdr3_aa: CASSTTASEQYF

clone_size: NA
v_call: TRBV28
j_call: TRBJ1-2
d_call: NA
cdr3_nt: TGTGCCAGCAGTCCAACCGTCTATGGCTACACCTTC
cdr3_aa: CASSPTVYGYTF

clone_size: NA
v_call: TRBV4-3
j_call: TRBJ1-1
d_call: NA
cdr3_nt: TGCGCCAGCAGCCCCCGCCCCGGCTTCACTGAAGCTTTCTTT
cdr3_aa: CASSPRPGFTEAFF

clone_size: NA
v_call: TRBV28
j_call: TRBJ2-1
d_call: TRBD1
cdr3_nt: TGTGCCAGTCAAAGAGGACAGGGTATGGGTGAGCAGTTCTTC
cdr3_aa: CASQRGQGMGEQFF

clone_size: NA
v_call: TRBV20-1
j_call: TRBJ2-5
d_call: NA
cdr3_nt: TGCAGTGCTAGTTTGGGGACTCAGTACTTC
cdr3_aa: CSASLGTQYF